The rows below give T cell receptor beta chains drawn from one sample of a study of blood T cell repertoires in COVID-19. Generated by immunoSEQ multiplex PCR, the TCRdb table keeps only in-frame clones and is missing some. The table records about 42,000 clones, about 85% of them present only once. The specimen was peripheral blood. The source of these receptors is a human donor in a cohort sampled during active COVID-19. The CDR3 runs from the conserved cysteine through the conserved F or W. Each record gives: clone size, D gene, J gene, V gene, CDR3 DNA, CDR3 protein. A D gene is named only where the DNA matches it firmly. A clone size is listed for some rows: how often the clone was seen (once, few, many), or a class if it is expanded.

clone_size: .; d_call: TRBD2; j_call: TRBJ2-2; v_call: TRBV11-2; cdr3_nt: TGTGCCAGCAGTCCACTAGCGGGGGAACACACCGGGGAGCTGTTTTTT; cdr3_aa: CASSPLAGEHTGELFF
clone_size: .; d_call: TRBD2; j_call: TRBJ2-7; v_call: TRBV5-4; cdr3_nt: TGTGCCAGCAGCGGACCGGGACTAGCGGGGCCACTTGAGCAGTACTTC; cdr3_aa: CASSGPGLAGPLEQYF
clone_size: .; d_call: .; j_call: TRBJ1-5; v_call: TRBV6-2/TRBV6-3; cdr3_nt: TGTGCCAGCAGTTACACGGGGGTGGCTCAGCCCCAGCATTTT; cdr3_aa: CASSYTGVAQPQHF
clone_size: .; d_call: .; j_call: TRBJ1-6; v_call: TRBV2; cdr3_nt: TGTGCCAGCAGTGAACTCGCGGGGGGTAATTCACCCCTCCACTTT; cdr3_aa: CASSELAGGNSPLHF
clone_size: .; d_call: TRBD2; j_call: TRBJ2-5; v_call: TRBV11-2; cdr3_nt: TGTGCCAGCAGCTTACCGGGACTAGCGGGGGGAGCGACCCAGTACTTC; cdr3_aa: CASSLPGLAGGATQYF
clone_size: .; d_call: .; j_call: TRBJ2-5; v_call: TRBV18; cdr3_nt: TGTGCCAGCTCACTAAATTCAGGGAAGCAAGAGACCCAGTACTTC; cdr3_aa: CASSLNSGKQETQYF
clone_size: .; d_call: TRBD1; j_call: TRBJ1-2; v_call: TRBV12-5; cdr3_nt: TGTGCTAGTGGACTCGGACAGGGTGGCGGCTACACCTTC; cdr3_aa: CASGLGQGGGYTF
clone_size: .; d_call: TRBD1; j_call: TRBJ1-4; v_call: TRBV5-1; cdr3_nt: TGCGCCAGCAGCCCCCTTGGCAGGGGGCGAGGGGCTAATGAAAAACTGTTTTTT; cdr3_aa: CASSPLGRGRGANEKLFF
clone_size: .; d_call: TRBD1; j_call: TRBJ2-2; v_call: TRBV23-1; cdr3_nt: TGCGCCAGCAGTCAATCTTATACAGGGGGCCAGAGCACCGGGGAGCTGTTTTTT; cdr3_aa: CASSQSYTGGQSTGELFF
clone_size: .; d_call: .; j_call: TRBJ1-1; v_call: TRBV9; cdr3_nt: TGTGCCAGCAGCCCCCACGGGGGGGGAGGAATGAACACTGAAGCTTTCTTT; cdr3_aa: CASSPHGGGGMNTEAFF
clone_size: .; d_call: TRBD1; j_call: TRBJ2-1; v_call: TRBV7-9; cdr3_nt: TGTGCCAGCAGCTTCGCGGTAGGACAGGGGGGATACAATGAGCAGTTCTTC; cdr3_aa: CASSFAVGQGGYNEQFF
clone_size: .; d_call: .; j_call: TRBJ2-2; v_call: TRBV10-3; cdr3_nt: TGTGCCATCAGTGCCACCCTCTACGGCACCGGGGAGCTGTTTTTT; cdr3_aa: CAISATLYGTGELFF
clone_size: .; d_call: .; j_call: TRBJ2-5; v_call: TRBV6-5; cdr3_nt: TGTGCCAGCTCCCGGGTTTTGCAAGAGACCCAGTACTTC; cdr3_aa: CASSRVLQETQYF
clone_size: once; d_call: .; j_call: TRBJ1-2; v_call: TRBV7-9; cdr3_nt: TGTGCCAGCAGCACCTATTCGGATGGCTACACCTTC; cdr3_aa: CASSTYSDGYTF
clone_size: .; d_call: .; j_call: TRBJ1-2; v_call: TRBV7-2; cdr3_nt: TGTGCCAGCAGCCCTCCCCCCGGGAACCGCGATGGCTACACCTTC; cdr3_aa: CASSPPPGNRDGYTF
clone_size: .; d_call: .; j_call: TRBJ2-2; v_call: TRBV12-2; cdr3_nt: TGTGCAAGTCGCTCCTTTTGTAACACCGGGGAGCTGTTTTTT; cdr3_aa: CASRSFCNTGELFF
clone_size: .; d_call: .; j_call: TRBJ2-2; v_call: TRBV19; cdr3_nt: TGTGCCAGTAGTATCGGTGAACTTTCCGGGGAGCTGTTTTTT; cdr3_aa: CASSIGELSGELFF
clone_size: .; d_call: .; j_call: TRBJ2-2; v_call: TRBV24-1; cdr3_nt: TGTGCCACCAGTGACCCTGGCAGGGGGAGGACCGGGGAGCTGTTTTTT; cdr3_aa: CATSDPGRGRTGELFF
clone_size: once; d_call: .; j_call: TRBJ1-1; v_call: TRBV6-5; cdr3_nt: TGTGCCAGCAGCGCGGACAGGAACACTGAAGCTTTCTTT; cdr3_aa: CASSADRNTEAFF
clone_size: .; d_call: TRBD2; j_call: TRBJ2-5; v_call: TRBV28; cdr3_nt: TGTGCCAGCAGGCCTCCTAGCGGGGGGACCCAAGAGACCCAGTACTTC; cdr3_aa: CASRPPSGGTQETQYF
clone_size: .; d_call: .; j_call: TRBJ2-5; v_call: TRBV9; cdr3_nt: TGTGCCAGCAGCCCAATGGTTGCGCCCCAAGAGACCCAGTACTTC; cdr3_aa: CASSPMVAPQETQYF
clone_size: .; d_call: .; j_call: TRBJ2-3; v_call: TRBV6-4; cdr3_nt: TGTGCCAGCAGTGCCTCGGGACTCAGCACAGATACGCAGTATTTT; cdr3_aa: CASSASGLSTDTQYF
clone_size: .; d_call: TRBD2; j_call: TRBJ2-2; v_call: TRBV4-2; cdr3_nt: TGTGCCAGCAGCCAAGACAGACAGCGGGAAAACACCGGGGAGCTGTTTTTT; cdr3_aa: CASSQDRQRENTGELFF
clone_size: medium-sized; d_call: .; j_call: TRBJ1-6; v_call: TRBV6-6; cdr3_nt: TGTGCCAGCAGCCCCTCGGCAGGGGCGGGTTCACCCCTCCACTTT; cdr3_aa: CASSPSAGAGSPLHF